Below, 10 T cell receptor beta chains from the same sample are listed, as sequenced in a study. Each CDR3 protein is one row after TCRdb ran MiXCR on the 5' RACE reads. The table has roughly 69,000 distinct CDR3 sequences, around a fifth seen once. Sequenced sample: memory CD4+ T cells sorted from a lymph node. Subset in this sample: memory CD4+ T cells, CD4+CD45RO+CD25-. These receptors all come from a female donor with breast cancer.

This chain connects TRBV5-1 to TRBJ2-2; 8 bases are a match to TRBD1. The CDR3 has 15 amino acids. Germline values: CDR1 SGHRS, CDR2 YFSETQ. J was trimmed by 7 bases and V by 3 bases; bases with no gene match: 8. CDR3 sequence reads: CASSYHGQGDGELFF. CDR3 nucleotides: TGCGCCAGCAGCTACCATGGACAGGGTGACGGGGAGCTGTTTTTT.

The chain carries TRBV18 and TRBJ1-1; 7 bases agree with TRBD1. The CDR3 is 15 residues long. Germline values: CDR1 KGHSH, CDR2 LQKENI. Trimming took 3 bases from V and 4 from J; bases not matched to a gene: 8. The CDR3 protein is CASSPSKQGSTEAFF. In nucleotides, the CDR3 is TGTGCCAGCTCACCTTCGAAACAGGGGAGCACTGAAGCTTTCTTT.

This clonotype has just a few counts. The chain is built from TRBV7-2 and TRBJ2-7; D possibly corresponds to TRBD2 (6 bases). Germline-derived CDR1 and CDR2 are SGHTA and FQGNSA. V was clipped by 2 bases and J by 4 bases, with 9 bases between them. The CDR3 consists of 13 residues. The CDR3 reads CASSLWRGYEQYF. Written as DNA, the CDR3 is TGTGCCAGCAGCTTATGGAGGGGATACGAGCAGTACTTC.

Notes on this clonotype: This may be a read error: a much more frequent sequence differs by one nucleotide. The chain is built from TRBV5-1 and TRBJ2-7, with TRBD2 matching over 12 bases. CDR1 SGHRS and CDR2 YFSETQ come from the germline V gene. This CDR3 is 14 amino acids long. The CDR3 DNA is TGCACCAGCAGCCAGGGACTAGCGGGCTACGAGCAGTACTTC. Translated, it gives CTSSQGLAGYEQYF.

The J gene is TRBJ2-3, the V gene TRBV20-1; TRBD2 matches at 7 bases. V shed 5 bases, J shed 3 bases, and the junction held 2 bases outside the gene matches. This CDR3 comprises 12 residues. Germline assignment: CDR1 DFQATT and CDR2 SNEGSKA (reference sequence). The CDR3 loop reads CSAPLATDTQYF. CDR3 nucleotides: TGCAGTGCTCCACTAGCGACAGATACGCAGTATTTT.

The genes are TRBV12-3 or TRBV12-4 and TRBJ2-3; TRBD2 is a possible D gene (6 bases). The CDR3 is 18 amino acids. Trimming shortened V by 5 bases and J by 2 bases, and 23 bases separated the two germline ends. The CDR3 here is CASSGSFWAGQNTDTQYF. DNA for the CDR3: TGTGCCAGCAGTGGTTCCTTCTGGGCGGGGCAAAACACAGATACGCAGTATTTT.

This clonotype has ten or more counts. The chain employs TRBV6-5 and TRBJ1-6; no firm D call. Per germline, CDR1 MNHEY and CDR2 SVGAGI. This CDR3 region has 15 residues. V lost 3 bases, J lost 7 bases, and 13 bases lay in between. The CDR3 loop reads CASSYMGTGNSPLHF. CDR3 DNA: TGTGCCAGCAGTTATATGGGCACCGGGAATTCACCCCTCCACTTT.

The V gene is TRBV24-1, the J gene TRBJ2-1, with 8 bases fitting TRBD1. J lost 8 bases, V lost 1 base, and 3 bases had no gene match. Germline assignment: CDR1 KGHDR and CDR2 SFDVKD. The CDR3 is made up of 14 amino acids. The CDR3 loop reads CATSDFRGLYEQFF. The DNA of the CDR3 is TGTGCCACCAGTGATTTCAGGGGGCTATATGAGCAGTTCTTC.

To note about this clonotype: This may come from a read error, since a much larger clone is one base off. V gene TRBV6-2 or TRBV6-3 combines with J gene TRBJ2-3, with 9 bases lining up with TRBD2. Germline CDR1 reads MNHEY; CDR2 reads SVGEGT. The CDR3 extends over 16 amino acids. CDR3 protein: CASSSTSSGDTDTQCF. CDR3 nucleotides: TGTGCCAGCAGCTCAACCTCTAGCGGGGATACAGATACGCAGTGTTTT.

This clonotype was counted many times. This rearrangement joins TRBV12-3 or TRBV12-4 to TRBJ1-5; D call uncertain. This CDR3 is 14 amino acids long. V lost 8 bases and J lost 0, with 11 bases in between. The CDR3 reads CASSGINSNQPQHF. In DNA, the CDR3 is TGTGCCAGCTCGGGCATTAATAGCAATCAGCCCCAGCATTTT.